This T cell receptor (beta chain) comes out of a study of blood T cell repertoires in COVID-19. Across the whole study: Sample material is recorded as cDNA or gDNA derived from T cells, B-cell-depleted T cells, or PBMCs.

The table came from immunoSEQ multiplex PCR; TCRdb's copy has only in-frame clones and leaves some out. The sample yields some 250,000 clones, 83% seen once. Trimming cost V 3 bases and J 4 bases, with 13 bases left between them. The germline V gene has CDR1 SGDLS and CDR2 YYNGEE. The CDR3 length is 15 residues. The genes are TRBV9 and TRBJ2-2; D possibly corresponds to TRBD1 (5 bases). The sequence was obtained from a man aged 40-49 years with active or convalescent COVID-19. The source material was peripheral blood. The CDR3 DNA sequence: TGTGCCAGCAGCGGTCAGGACACAGTCACCGGGGAGCTGTTTTTT. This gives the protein CASSGQDTVTGELFF.